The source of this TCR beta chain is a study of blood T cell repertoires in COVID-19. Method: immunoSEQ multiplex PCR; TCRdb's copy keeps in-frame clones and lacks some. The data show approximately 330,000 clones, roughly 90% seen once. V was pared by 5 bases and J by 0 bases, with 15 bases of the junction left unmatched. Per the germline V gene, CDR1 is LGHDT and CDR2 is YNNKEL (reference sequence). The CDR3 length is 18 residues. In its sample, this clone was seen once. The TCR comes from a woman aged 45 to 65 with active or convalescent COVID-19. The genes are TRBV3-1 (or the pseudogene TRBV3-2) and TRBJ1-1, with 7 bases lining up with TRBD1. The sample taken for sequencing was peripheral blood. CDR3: CASSEWAPGQLMNTEAFF. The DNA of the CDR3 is TGTGCCAGCAGCGAATGGGCCCCGGGACAGCTAATGAACACTGAAGCTTTCTTT.